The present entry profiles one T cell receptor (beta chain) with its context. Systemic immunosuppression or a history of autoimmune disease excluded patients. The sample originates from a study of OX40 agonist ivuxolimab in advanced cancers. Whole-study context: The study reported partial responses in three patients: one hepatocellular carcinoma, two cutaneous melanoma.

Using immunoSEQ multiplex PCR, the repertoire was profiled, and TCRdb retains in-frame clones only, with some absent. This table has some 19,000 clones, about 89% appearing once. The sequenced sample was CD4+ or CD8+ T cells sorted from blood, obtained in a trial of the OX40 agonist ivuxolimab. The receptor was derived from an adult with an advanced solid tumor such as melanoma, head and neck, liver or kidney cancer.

The CDR3 DNA follows: TGTGCCAGCAGTCAGGGCGGGACAAACTATTATGGCTACACCTTC. It codes for CASSQGGTNYYGYTF. The V call is TRBV28, the J call TRBJ1-2; D may be TRBD1 (6 bases). In germline, CDR1 is MDHEN, CDR2 SYDVKM. The CDR3 runs 15 residues. Trimming took 5 bases from V and 5 from J, leaving 18 bases between them.